A single TCR beta chain is shown here with its context. V was cut by 1 base and J by 6 bases, with 15 bases left in between. The V gene's germline CDR1 is SEHNR and CDR2 FQNEAQ (reference sequence). The CDR3 extends over 15 amino acids. Clones were sequenced by immunoSEQ multiplex PCR, and TCRdb holds only the in-frame ones, with some missing. The sample records some 180,000 clones, 82% being singletons. Patients at the Seattle site were enrolled during active infection and followed longitudinally. These data originate in a study of blood T cell repertoires in COVID-19. In the study overall: COVID-19 samples collected from the United States, Italy and Spain covered acute and convalescent phases.

The source is a woman between 55 and 75 years old with COVID-19, enrolled during active disease. The rearrangement links TRBV7-9 to TRBJ1-2; the D gene is possibly TRBD1 (5 bases). The sample was peripheral blood. CDR3 sequence: CASSLESRGGDGYTF. The CDR3 coding sequence is TGTGCCAGCAGCTTAGAGTCAAGGGGAGGTGATGGCTACACCTTC. Full variable domain (outside the CDR3, taken from reference TRBV7-9 and TRBJ1-2): DTGVSQNPRHKITKRGQNVTFRCDPISEHNRLYWYRQTLGQGPEFLTYFQNEAQLEKSRLLSDRFSAERPKGSFSTLEIQRTEQGDSAMYLCASSLESRGGDGYTFGSGTRLTVV.